The source of this T cell receptor (beta chain) is a study of CD8 T cells in ankylosing spondylitis. In this sample, this clonotype turned up many times. Germline lookup yields CDR1 GTSNPN and CDR2 SVGIG (reference sequence). Germline trimming cut 6 bases from V and 1 base from J; bases unmatched to any gene: 2. The CDR3 loop spans 13 amino acids. MiXCR, applied by TCRdb to the 5' RACE reads, yields one record per CDR3 protein. Of roughly 35,000 distinct CDR3 sequences in the sample, 15% to 20% were seen once. This clonotype was obtained from a male donor with ankylosing spondylitis or in good health (not recorded which). This sequence joins TRBV30 and TRBJ1-5; 8 bases map to TRBD1. Sequences were obtained from blood. The CDR3 DNA follows: TGTGCCTGCGACAGGGGCAGCAATCAGCCCCAGCATTTT. This sequence encodes CACDRGSNQPQHF.